This T cell receptor (beta chain) appears in the sequencing data of a study of T and B cells in COVID-19 patients. Per germline, CDR1 SGHKS and CDR2 YYEKEE (reference sequence). This CDR3 is built from 14 residues. Each TRB amplification used roughly 230-550 ng of genomic DNA from blood. As for this clonotype: Germline is not matched at one junction end, which may reflect a read error.

Multiplex PCR with BIOMED2 TRB-A/B primer pools amplified TRB rearrangements. TCRdb processed the multiplex PCR reads anew with MiXCR; each CDR3 protein has one entry. The sample lists 7,700 or so distinct CDR3 sequences, about 30% seen once, with roughly 17% in the top ten. The rearrangement joins TRBV5-5 to TRBJ1-4, with a tentative D call TRBD1 (6 bases). Source material: blood. This clonotype was obtained from a human donor with active COVID-19. The CDR3 nucleotides read TGTGGCAGCAGCTCCTCGACAGGCCCCCGTAGGGTGTTTTTT. It specifies CGSSSSTGPRRVFF.